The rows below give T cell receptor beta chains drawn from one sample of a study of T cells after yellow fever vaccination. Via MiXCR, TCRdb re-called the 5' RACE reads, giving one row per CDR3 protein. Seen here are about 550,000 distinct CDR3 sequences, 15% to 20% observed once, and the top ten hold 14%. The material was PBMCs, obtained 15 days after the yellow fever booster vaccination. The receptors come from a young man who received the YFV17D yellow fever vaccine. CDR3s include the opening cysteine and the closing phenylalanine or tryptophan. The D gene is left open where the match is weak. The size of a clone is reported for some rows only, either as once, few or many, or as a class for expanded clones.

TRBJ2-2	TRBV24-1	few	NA	TGTGCCACCAGTGATTTTTCCTCCAGGGGAGCCGGGGAGCTGTTTTTT	CATSDFSSRGAGELFF
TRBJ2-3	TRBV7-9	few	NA	TGTGCCAGCAGCCAGCAGAAAGATACGCAGTATTTT	CASSQQKDTQYF
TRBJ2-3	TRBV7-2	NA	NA	TGTGCCAGCAGCTTATTGTATACGCAGTATTTT	CASSLLYTQYF
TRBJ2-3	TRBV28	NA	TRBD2	TGTGCCAGCAGTTTCTTGGCTAGCGGGAGGGCTACGCAGTATTTT	CASSFLASGRATQYF
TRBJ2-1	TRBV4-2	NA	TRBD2	TGTGCCAGCAGCCGAGAAATGGTAGCGGGAGCCCTTCAAAGCTCCTACAATGAGCAGTTCTTC	CASSREMVAGALQSSYNEQFF
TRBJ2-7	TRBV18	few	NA	TGTGCCAGCTCCGTCCTGACAGTCTACGAGCAGTACTTC	CASSVLTVYEQYF
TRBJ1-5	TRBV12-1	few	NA	TGTGCCAGCAGCTTCACCGGGACAGGGGGCCAGCCCCAGCATTTT	CASSFTGTGGQPQHF
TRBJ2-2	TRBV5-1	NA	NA	TGCGCCAGCAGCTTGAGGGTGACAAACACCGGGGAGCTGTTTTTT	CASSLRVTNTGELFF
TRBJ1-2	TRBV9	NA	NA	TGTGCCAGCAGCGTGGCCGGCTATGGCTACACCTTC	CASSVAGYGYTF
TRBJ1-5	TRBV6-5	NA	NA	TGTGCCAGCAGTTACTCGGAGGGCTGGCAGCCCCAGCATTTT	CASSYSEGWQPQHF
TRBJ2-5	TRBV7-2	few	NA	TGTGCCAGCAGGTTTGGGGGGACCTCGTGGGAGACCCAGTACTTC	CASRFGGTSWETQYF
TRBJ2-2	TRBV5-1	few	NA	TGCGCCAGCAGCTGGGCACAGGGATATTTGGCCGGGGAGCTGTTTTTT	CASSWAQGYLAGELFF
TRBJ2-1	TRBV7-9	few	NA	TGTGCCAGCCACGTAGGCACCCCTCCACGGGAGCAGTTCTTC	CASHVGTPPREQFF
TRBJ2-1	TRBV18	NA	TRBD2	TGTGCCAGCTCACCACGATTGCTGCGGGACTACCAGGGTGAGCAGTTCTTC	CASSPRLLRDYQGEQFF
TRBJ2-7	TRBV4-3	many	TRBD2	TGCGCCAGCAGCCGAGGGGAGATGACTAGCTCTAGTGAGCAGTACTTC	CASSRGEMTSSSEQYF
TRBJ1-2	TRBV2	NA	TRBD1	TGTGCCAGCAGTAACCGGGACAGTCTGGGCTACACCTTC	CASSNRDSLGYTF
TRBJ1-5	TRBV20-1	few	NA	TGCAGTGCTAGAGGACAGCTTAGCAATCAGCCCCAGCATTTT	CSARGQLSNQPQHF
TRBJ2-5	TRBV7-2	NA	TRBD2	TGTGCCAGCAGAGGCTCCGGGGGGGAAGAGACCCAGTACTTC	CASRGSGGEETQYF
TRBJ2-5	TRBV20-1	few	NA	TGCAGTGCTAGAGGCGTTGGAGGGAATAGGGAGACCCAGTACTTC	CSARGVGGNRETQYF
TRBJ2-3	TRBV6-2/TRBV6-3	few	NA	TGTGCCAGCAGTTACCCACCCAAAGATACGCAGTATTTT	CASSYPPKDTQYF
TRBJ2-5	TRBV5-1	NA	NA	TGCGCCAGCAGCACCAGGACCAACGGGGAGACCCAGTACTTC	CASSTRTNGETQYF
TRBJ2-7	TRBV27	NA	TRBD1	TGTGCCAGCAGGACGGGAATAGGGGGCTCCGAGCAGTACTTC	CASRTGIGGSEQYF
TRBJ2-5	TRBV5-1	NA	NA	TGCGCCAGCAGCTTACAGGGACGCCGGATGAAAGAGACCCAGTACTTC	CASSLQGRRMKETQYF
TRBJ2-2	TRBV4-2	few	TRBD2	TGTGCCAGCAGCCTCCTTAGCGGGAGGGGGACCGGGGAGCTGTTTTTT	CASSLLSGRGTGELFF
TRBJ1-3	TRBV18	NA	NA	TGTGCCAGCTCACCACAGGGCCCCTCTGGAAACACCATATATTTT	CASSPQGPSGNTIYF
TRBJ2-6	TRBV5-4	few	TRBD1	TGTGCCAGCAGCACGGGACAGCCCTCTGGGGCCAACGTCCTGACTTTC	CASSTGQPSGANVLTF
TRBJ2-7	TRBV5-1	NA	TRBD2	TGCGCCAGCAGCTCCTATGGACTAGCGGGTTCCTATGAGCAGTACTTC	CASSSYGLAGSYEQYF
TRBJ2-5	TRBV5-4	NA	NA	TGTGCCAGCAGCTTGGTGGCCTTGGGGGGAGAGACCCAGTACTTC	CASSLVALGGETQYF
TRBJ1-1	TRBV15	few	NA	TGTGCCACCAGCAGAAACCCCACCGCCAGAGAGACTGAAGCTTTCTTT	CATSRNPTARETEAFF
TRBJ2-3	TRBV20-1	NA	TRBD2	TGCAGTGCTTCCAGTCCTAACCGGGAGGCAGATACGCAGTATTTT	CSASSPNREADTQYF
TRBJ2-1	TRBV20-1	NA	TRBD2	TGCAGTGCTCGACGGACTAGCGGGAGAGCGATGGGTGAGCAGTTCTTC	CSARRTSGRAMGEQFF
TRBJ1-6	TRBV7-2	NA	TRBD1	TGTGCCAGCAGCCTGGGGACAGTTTTTTATTCACCCCTCCACTTT	CASSLGTVFYSPLHF
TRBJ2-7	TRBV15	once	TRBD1	TGTGCCACCAGCTCACCTGAGACAGGGTCCGAGCAGTACTTC	CATSSPETGSEQYF
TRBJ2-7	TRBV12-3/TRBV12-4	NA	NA	TGTGCCAGCAGTTTCGACAGGTTGGGCGAGCAGTACTTC	CASSFDRLGEQYF
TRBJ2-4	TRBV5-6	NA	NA	TGTGCCAGCAGACTTGGTCTTGGGGAGTGGAACATTCAGTACTTC	CASRLGLGEWNIQYF
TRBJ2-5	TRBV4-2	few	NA	TGTGCCAGCAGCCAAGAGGGGGGGCAGGGAGAGACCCAGTACTTC	CASSQEGGQGETQYF
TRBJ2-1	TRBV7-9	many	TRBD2	TGTGCCAGCAGCAACCCGGGACTAGCGGGAGTTGAGCAGTTCTTC	CASSNPGLAGVEQFF
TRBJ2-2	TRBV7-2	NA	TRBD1	TGTGCCAGCAGCTTAACCCGACAGGGGGTGGGGGAGCTGTTTTTT	CASSLTRQGVGELFF
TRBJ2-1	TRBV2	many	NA	TGTGCCAGCAAGGGGGTCGGGAGCTCCTACAATGAGCAGTTCTTC	CASKGVGSSYNEQFF
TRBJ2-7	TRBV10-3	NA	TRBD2	TGTGCCATCAGTGGGACTAGCGGGACCTACTCCTACGAGCAGTACTTC	CAISGTSGTYSYEQYF
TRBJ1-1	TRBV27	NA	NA	TGTGCCAGCAGTTTAGACCCATTGAACACTGAAGCTTTCTTT	CASSLDPLNTEAFF
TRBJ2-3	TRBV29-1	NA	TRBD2	TGCAGCGTCTCACAAGGACTAGCGGGCACAGATACGCAGTATTTT	CSVSQGLAGTDTQYF
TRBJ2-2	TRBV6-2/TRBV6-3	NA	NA	TGTGCCAGCAGTTACCCGGACTCGACGGGGGAGCTGTTTTTT	CASSYPDSTGELFF
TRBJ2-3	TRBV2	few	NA	TGTGCCAGCTTACTGTATGGGACTAGCACAGATACGCAGTATTTT	CASLLYGTSTDTQYF
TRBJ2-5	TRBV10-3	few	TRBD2	TGTGCCACTGGGACTAGCGCCGAGGAGACCCAGTACTTC	CATGTSAEETQYF
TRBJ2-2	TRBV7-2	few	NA	TGTGCCAGCAGCTTCAGCGGCGGGGAGCTGTTTTTT	CASSFSGGELFF
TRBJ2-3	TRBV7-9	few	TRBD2	TGTGCCAGCAGCAGCTGGACTAGCGGGAGGGCAGATACGCAGTATTTT	CASSSWTSGRADTQYF
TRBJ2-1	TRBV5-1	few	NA	TGCGCCAGCAGCTTGGGGGACGGTGGGTCGTCCTACAATGAGCAGTTCTTC	CASSLGDGGSSYNEQFF
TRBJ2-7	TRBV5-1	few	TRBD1	TGCGCCAGCAGCTTGGAGACAGGGAAAATTTACGAGCAGTACTTC	CASSLETGKIYEQYF
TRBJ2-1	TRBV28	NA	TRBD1	TGTGCCAGCAGTTTATTGGGGACAGCTTCCTACAATGAGCAGTTCTTC	CASSLLGTASYNEQFF
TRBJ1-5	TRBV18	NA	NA	TGTGCCAGCTCACAAGCCCCGCCGCCAAATCAGCCCCAGCATTTT	CASSQAPPPNQPQHF
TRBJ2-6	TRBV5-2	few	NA	NA	CASIFGPGSKTSGASGANVLTF